A single sample is the source of the 30 T cell receptor beta chains below, sequenced in a study of T cell repertoires in aging, cancer and after chemotherapy. The template was genomic DNA from peripheral blood, not RNA. A mixed TRB-A/B primer pool amplified rearranged TRB by multiplex touch-down PCR. TCRdb re-called the multiplex PCR reads through MiXCR, storing one row per CDR3 protein. Counted here are some 9,000 distinct CDR3 sequences, roughly a quarter occurring once; the ten biggest clones make up over 2.5%. Sequencing input: blood. The receptor set was obtained from a human donor in good health.

This clonotype is medium-sized (0.01 to 0.1%) by share. The rearrangement joins TRBV19 to TRBJ2-7; 8 bases map to TRBD2. CDR1 is LNHDA and CDR2 is SQIVND in the germline V gene (reference sequence). The CDR3 consists of 14 residues. Losses at the gene ends were 6 bases for V and 6 bases for J; bases not matched to a gene: 10. The CDR3 DNA reads as TGTGCCAGTAGGCTCGGAGCGGGAGTGGGCGAGCAGTACTTC. It yields the protein CASRLGAGVGEQYF.

The V gene is TRBV28, the J gene TRBJ2-3, with TRBD2 identical over 10 bases. This CDR3 has 18 residues. Trimming cost V 4 bases and J 5 bases; bases outside gene matches: 15. In germline, CDR1 is MDHEN, CDR2 SYDVKM. The CDR3 here is CASSSHRGLAGAGDTQYF. CDR3 sequence (DNA): TGTGCCAGCAGTTCACATAGGGGGCTAGCGGGAGCGGGAGATACGCAGTATTTT.

By proportion, this clonotype is medium-sized (0.01 to 0.1%). The chain joins TRBV6-5 to TRBJ1-4; D not certain. Trimming took 9 bases from V and 2 from J, leaving 7 bases between them. Germline CDR1 and CDR2: MNHEY and SVGAGI. This CDR3 region has 12 residues. The CDR3 DNA reads as TGTGCCAGTCGGTCTACTAATGAAAAACTGTTTTTT. Translated: CASRSTNEKLFF.

This clonotype counts as medium-sized. V gene TRBV6-6 combines with J gene TRBJ2-2; D may be TRBD1 (5 bases). V gave up 2 bases and J gave up 1 base, with 11 bases separating them. Germline CDR1 reads MNHNY; CDR2 reads SVGAGI (reference sequence). This CDR3 comprises 16 residues. The CDR3 region has the DNA TGTGCCAGCAGTTACCCGACAGAACTGAACACCGGGGAGCTGTTTTTT. Its protein is CASSYPTELNTGELFF.

By share, this clonotype counts as medium-sized. V usage is TRBV19 and J usage is TRBJ1-3; 7 bases align to TRBD1. V lost 5 bases to trimming and J lost 0 bases; unmatched junction nucleotides: 4. Germline V lookup: CDR1 LNHDA, CDR2 SQIVND (reference sequence). The CDR3 length is 15 residues. The chain's CDR3 is CASSLRDSSGNTIYF. The CDR3 DNA is TGTGCCAGTAGTCTCCGGGACAGCTCTGGAAACACCATATATTTT.

The J gene is TRBJ2-1, the V gene TRBV10-3; the D is unclear. The V and J ends lost 8 bases and 5 bases respectively, with 10 bases between them. This CDR3 has 12 residues. Looked up from germline, CDR1 is ENHRY and CDR2 is SYGVKD. CDR3 DNA: TGTGCCATCCGCTTGCCGAACAATGAGCAGTTCTTC. This translates into CAIRLPNNEQFF.

The chain is built from TRBV5-1 and TRBJ1-5, with 7 nucleotides matching TRBD1. The CDR3 is 16 amino acids. The J segment lost 4 bases and the V segment lost 0 bases, leaving 7 bases of the junction unmatched. CDR1 is SGHRS, CDR2 YFSETQ, per germline. In DNA, the CDR3 is TGCGCCAGCAGCTTGGGACCGACAGGGTTGAATCAGCCCCAGCATTTT. Translating it yields CASSLGPTGLNQPQHF.

On this clonotype: Being one base from a much bigger clone, this may be a read error. The genes are TRBV19 and TRBJ1-2; D not certain. The CDR3 is 11 amino acids. Germline V gives CDR1 LNHDA, CDR2 SQIVND (reference sequence). V lost 10 bases and J lost 4, with 10 bases in between. CDR3 loop: CAIADIYGYTF. In nucleotides, the CDR3 is TGTGCCATTGCTGACATCTATGGCTACACCTTC.

On this clonotype itself: A much larger clone is a single base away; this may be a read error. This chain joins TRBV20-1 and TRBJ1-2; D unresolved. CDR1 and CDR2 from the germline V gene are DFQATT and SNEGSKA (reference sequence). The CDR3 extends over 13 amino acids. V was shortened by 5 bases and J by 0 bases, with 10 bases between the two germline ends. The chain's CDR3 is CSALKGPNYGYTF. CDR3 coding DNA: TGCAGTGCTCTGAAAGGGCCTAACTATGGCTACACCTTC.

The rearrangement joins TRBV5-4 to TRBJ2-3; D gene unclear. Germline CDR1 is SGHNT and CDR2 is YYREEE (reference sequence). Trimming took 0 bases from V and 0 from J, leaving 8 bases between them. The CDR3 has 15 residues. In nucleotides, the CDR3 is TGTGCCAGCAGCTTGGGGGTAACTAGCACAGATACGCAGTATTTT. Translating it yields CASSLGVTSTDTQYF.

This clonotype was seen only a few times. This chain connects TRBV7-9 to TRBJ1-2, with TRBD1 matching over 7 bases. The CDR3 has 15 residues. Germline V gene sequence: CDR1 SEHNR, CDR2 FQNEAQ (reference sequence). Trimming cost V 5 bases and J 0 bases; bases outside gene matches: 6. Here the CDR3 reads CASSLGTATNYGYTF. CDR3 sequence (DNA): TGTGCCAGCAGCCTCGGGACAGCGACTAACTATGGCTACACCTTC.

This clonotype was seen more than once but under ten times. The DNA for the CDR3 is TGCGCCAGCAGCCAAGACCTATTGACAGGCCTATTCTACGAGCAGTACTTC. Protein product: CASSQDLLTGLFYEQYF. V and J are TRBV4-3 and TRBJ2-7, with D maybe TRBD1 (6 bases). The CDR3 spans 17 residues. Germline-derived CDR1 and CDR2 are LGHNA and YSLEER. V lost 0 bases and J 3 bases, leaving 18 bases between the germline ends.

Of note for this clonotype: A much larger clone differs by one base, so this may be a read error. The chain uses TRBV27 and TRBJ2-7; possibly TRBD1 for D (5 bases). With 1 base removed from V and 8 bases from J, the gap between germline ends came to 15 bases. The germline V gene encodes CDR1 MNHEY and CDR2 SMNVEV (reference sequence). CDR3 length equals 14 residues. The CDR3 reads CASSLYESRGKQYF. CDR3 sequence (DNA): TGTGCCAGCAGTTTATATGAGAGTAGGGGCAAGCAGTACTTC.

This clonotype is medium-sized (0.01 to 0.1%) within its sample. The chain couples TRBV30 to TRBJ1-3; no clear D. Germline V lookup: CDR1 GTSNPN, CDR2 SVGIG (reference sequence). The CDR3 extends over 12 amino acids. Trimming removed 4 bases at V and 1 base at J, with 5 bases between. In nucleotides, the CDR3 is TGTGCCTGGACAGGTTCTGGAAACACCATATATTTT. This translates into CAWTGSGNTIYF.

The gene calls are TRBV12-3 or TRBV12-4 and TRBJ2-3, with TRBD2 matching over 13 bases. The V segment lost 6 bases and the J segment 0 bases; nucleotides outside the gene matches: 9. This CDR3 contains 18 residues. The CDR3 DNA reads TGTGCCAGCAGGAGGGGACTAGCGGGGCCGACTAGCACAGATACGCAGTATTTT. This encodes CASRRGLAGPTSTDTQYF.

The chain recombines TRBV6-2 or TRBV6-3 with TRBJ2-1, with 8 nucleotides matching TRBD2. V lost 6 bases and J lost 6; bases outside the gene matches: 7. CDR3 length: 14 residues. CDR1 is MNHEY, CDR2 SVGEGT, per germline. The chain's CDR3 is CASSVGRGANEQFF. CDR3 nucleotide sequence: TGTGCCAGCAGCGTCGGGAGGGGGGCCAATGAGCAGTTCTTC.

This clonotype has more than one count but fewer than ten. The chain recombines TRBV5-1 with TRBJ1-2; perhaps TRBD1 as D (5 bases). Germline V gene data show CDR1 as SGHRS and CDR2 as YFSETQ. V lost 7 bases, J lost 0 bases, and 13 bases lay in between. The CDR3 extends over 14 amino acids. The CDR3 here is CASGRDSTNYGYTF. In nucleotides, the CDR3 is TGCGCCAGCGGAAGGGACTCTACTAACTATGGCTACACCTTC.

V usage is TRBV4-3 and J usage is TRBJ2-1, with D unresolved. Trimming cost V 0 bases and J 0 bases, with 12 bases left between them. Germline lookup yields CDR1 LGHNA and CDR2 YSLEER. The CDR3 covers 17 residues. CDR3 in DNA: TGCGCCAGCAGCCAAGAAAGGGCGTTCCCCTCCTACAATGAGCAGTTCTTC. This sequence encodes CASSQERAFPSYNEQFF.

The CDR3 coding sequence is TGTGCCAGCAGCCCCCGGACAGGGGCTAACTATGGCTACACCTTC. Its protein product is CASSPRTGANYGYTF. The chain joins TRBV7-9 to TRBJ1-2, with 9 positions matching TRBD1. Trimming at V came to 5 bases and at J to 0 bases, leaving 4 bases not matched to a gene. The CDR3 covers 15 residues. Germline V gives CDR1 SEHNR, CDR2 FQNEAQ (reference sequence).

The chain recombines TRBV5-1 with TRBJ1-2; D unresolved. Germline values: CDR1 SGHRS, CDR2 YFSETQ. The germline V and J ends were trimmed by 4 bases and 4 bases, with 11 bases remaining between them. This CDR3 is built from 13 residues. The CDR3 protein is CASSPTRSYGYTF. The CDR3 bases are TGCGCCAGCAGCCCCACAAGGAGCTATGGCTACACCTTC.

J is TRBJ2-1 and V is TRBV5-1; TRBD2 matches at 8 bases. The CDR3 contains 15 residues. V shed 1 base and J 5 bases; nucleotides not matched to a gene: 5. CDR1 is SGHRS and CDR2 is YFSETQ in the germline V gene. The CDR3 DNA follows: TGCGCCAGCAGCTTGAATGTACTAGCGGACAATGAGCAGTTCTTC. Amino acids: CASSLNVLADNEQFF.

The chain couples TRBV7-2 to TRBJ2-5; TRBD2 matches 10 bases. Trimming took 8 bases from V and 2 from J; bases not matched to a gene: 11. The CDR3 extends over 16 amino acids. Germline V gives CDR1 SGHTA, CDR2 FQGNSA. CDR3 in amino acids: CASPDGLAGVQETQYF. The CDR3 nucleotides are TGTGCCAGCCCAGATGGGCTAGCGGGAGTTCAAGAGACCCAGTACTTC.

This clonotype was seen a handful of times. This chain connects TRBV7-9 to TRBJ2-2; TRBD2 matches at 12 bases. After removal of 1 base from V and 2 bases from J, the junction contained 8 bases not matched to a gene. The CDR3 covers 19 residues. In germline, CDR1 is SEHNR, CDR2 FQNEAQ (reference sequence). The CDR3 sequence is CASSLGLAGERGNTGELFF. CDR3 sequence (DNA): TGTGCCAGCAGCTTAGGACTAGCGGGAGAAAGGGGTAACACCGGGGAGCTGTTTTTT.

The chain is built from TRBV7-2 and TRBJ2-5, with 12 bases lining up with TRBD2. Germline CDR1 SGHTA, CDR2 FQGNSA. The length of the CDR3 is 17 residues. V shed 5 bases and J 4 bases; nucleotides not matched to a gene: 11. The DNA for the CDR3 is TGTGCCAGCAGCGTAGGACGGACTAGCGGGAAGGTAGAGACCCAGTACTTC. Protein product: CASSVGRTSGKVETQYF.

The chain has TRBV27 and TRBJ2-7; D could derive from TRBD1 or TRBD2 (6 bases each). Trimming removed 1 base from V and 7 bases from J, with 14 bases in between. Germline values: CDR1 MNHEY, CDR2 SMNVEV (reference sequence). The CDR3 is made up of 14 amino acids. The CDR3 loop reads CASSLYPGAGEQYF. CDR3 DNA sequence: TGTGCCAGCAGTTTATATCCAGGGGCGGGAGAGCAGTACTTC.

The chain is built from TRBV10-1 and TRBJ1-4; no clear D. CDR3 length: 14 amino acids. V was cut by 5 bases and J by 3 bases, with 10 bases left in between. The germline CDR1 and CDR2 sequences are WNHNN and SYGVQD (reference sequence). As DNA, the CDR3 is TGCGCCAGCAGTTTAGGGTCTGCTAATGAAAAACTGTTTTTT. Residues: CASSLGSANEKLFF.

V usage is TRBV6-5 and J usage is TRBJ2-7; 12 nucleotides align to TRBD2. The germline CDR1 and CDR2 sequences are MNHEY and SVGAGI. The CDR3 extends over 16 amino acids. The J segment lost 3 bases and the V segment lost 6 bases, leaving 9 bases of the junction unmatched. CDR3 sequence reads: CASSPGTSGRNYEQYF. Here the CDR3 DNA reads TGTGCCAGCAGCCCCGGGACTAGCGGGCGTAACTACGAGCAGTACTTC.

This sequence joins TRBV5-1 and TRBJ1-1; 7 bases fit TRBD1. This CDR3 spans 15 amino acids. The germline gives CDR1 SGHRS, CDR2 YFSETQ. The V gene end was trimmed by 3 bases and the J gene end by 0 bases; junction bases not matched to a gene: 5. The DNA of the CDR3 is TGCGCCAGCAGCTCAGGGGGGGGCGTGAACACTGAAGCTTTCTTT. It encodes CASSSGGGVNTEAFF.

For the CDR3, the DNA is TGTGCCAGCAGTGGGGGGGCTAGCACAGATACGCAGTATTTT. It translates to CASSGGASTDTQYF. This chain links TRBV6-1 with TRBJ2-3; D may correspond to TRBD1 or TRBD2 (6 bases each). This CDR3 has 14 amino acids. V was cut by 4 bases and J by 0 bases, with 8 bases left in between. Germline V gives CDR1 MNHNS, CDR2 SASEGT.

This clonotype was seen more than once but under ten times. The CDR3 DNA reads TGTGCCAGCAGTTTATATCAGGCGACCAATGAGCAGTTCTTC. Its protein is CASSLYQATNEQFF. This chain joins TRBV28 and TRBJ2-1; D remains ambiguous. Trimming shortened V by 1 base and J by 6 bases, and 10 bases separated the two germline ends. The length of the CDR3 is 14 residues. CDR1 and CDR2 from the germline V gene are MDHEN and SYDVKM.